Listed below are T cell receptor beta chains from one sample, sequenced in a study of T cell changes during pregnancy in multiple sclerosis. The assay was immunoSEQ multiplex PCR, and TCRdb's table has in-frame clones only and misses some. Among about 99,000 clones, about 90% were seen once, and the ten largest hold about 0.93%. Sample: peripheral blood, taken after pregnancy. These receptors were obtained from a female donor with multiple sclerosis, enrolled in a pregnancy study. Each CDR3 is given without its conserved first and last residue. Fields, in order: CDR3 protein, V gene, J gene.

ASSDVREFGHNEQF	TRBV19	TRBJ2-1
ASSLAPSGGQETQY	TRBV5-1	TRBJ2-5
ASKLQFNQPQH	TRBV2	TRBJ1-5
ASSRTQGPGSRNYEQY	TRBV14	TRBJ2-7
ASSRDYGYT	TRBV18	TRBJ1-2
ASSLVGGRAYEQY	TRBV5-1	TRBJ2-7
ASSLSLGPGELF	TRBV18	TRBJ2-2
ASSGPNPGLATGELF	TRBV9	TRBJ2-2
ASSELWTPTDTQY	TRBV6-1	TRBJ2-3
ASSQESSGSSYEQY	TRBV4-1	TRBJ2-7
ASSPSLWGRGDTQY	TRBV7-2	TRBJ2-3
ASSEGILAGGSDTQY	TRBV2	TRBJ2-3
ASSLAAGDQYEQY	TRBV5-1	TRBJ2-7
ASSLSPSTYSPLH	TRBV27	TRBJ1-6
ASSFPRTGYGYT	TRBV27	TRBJ1-2
ASSLLPVSYEQY	TRBV5-1	TRBJ2-7
ASSPRRGPIYEQY	TRBV12-1	TRBJ2-7
ASRGPTGTEYEQY	TRBV7-9	TRBJ2-7
SVKNTEAF	TRBV29-1	TRBJ1-1
ASSQGTGLSYNEQF	TRBV5-4	TRBJ2-1
ASSTPSRAVDTEAF	TRBV7-9	TRBJ1-1
ASSPGTSGRSDTQY	TRBV28	TRBJ2-3
ASSRDSNQPQH	TRBV2	TRBJ1-5
ASSSTTRRTSGIRNEQF	TRBV28	TRBJ2-1
ASSTIGQGPTNEKLF	TRBV5-4	TRBJ1-4
ASSLGGASTDTQY	TRBV28	TRBJ2-3
ASSVGGVNEQF	TRBV9	TRBJ2-1
ASSLQGIHEQF	TRBV5-1	TRBJ2-1
ASWIDRGQPQH	TRBV6-1	TRBJ1-5